One T cell receptor beta chain is described in this entry. Its antigen is as yet unknown. This sample is part of a study of cytomegalovirus exposure and HLA in healthy donors. General observations from the study: Specificity of a few CMV-associated chains for CMV antigens was verified in vitro. Cytomegalovirus-associated TCR beta chains were listed, numbering some 180.

Only in-frame clones appear in the TCRdb table, and some are missing; sequencing was by immunoSEQ multiplex PCR. Of roughly 150,000 clones in the sample, approximately 91% are singletons; the top ten hold approximately 0.7%. The donors were members of the 120-subject validation cohort (separate from the approximately 670-subject first cohort). The V end was cut by 5 bases, the J end by 4 bases, with 14 bases between. The length of the CDR3 is 14 residues. The germline CDR1 and CDR2 sequences are SEHNR and FQNEAQ (reference sequence). The chain joins TRBV7-9 to TRBJ2-5, with TRBD2 as a possible D gene (5 bases). This clonotype was sampled from a man between 18 and 29 years old in good health and CMV-seronegative. The sequenced sample consisted of PBMCs. The CDR3 DNA reads TGTGCCAGCAGCACGACCCAACGGGGAGAGACCCAGTACTTC. This translates into CASSTTQRGETQYF.